Following are 28 T cell receptor beta chains from one sample sequenced in a study of T cell repertoires in aging, cancer and after chemotherapy (dated by TCRdb to the late 2010s). Genomic DNA extracted from peripheral blood, rather than sorted cells or RNA, was used as the source for amplification of TCR beta rearrangements. Sequencing was carried out with an Illumina MiSeq. Using a mixed TRB-A/B primer pool, multiplex touch-down PCR amplified rearranged TRB sequences covering the V, D and J segments. The public reads were reprocessed in TCRdb via fastp at Q25 and MiXCR, keeping in-frame beta chains. Identical CDR3 proteins give one entry, which carries the most common genes and DNA. The sample table lists 8,000 or so distinct CDR3 sequences, roughly half of them with a count of one. The biggest ten clones account for about 4% of the sample. The sample consisted of blood. The receptors derive from a human donor with a solid tumor.

This clonotype has more than one count but fewer than ten. The genes are TRBV7-9 and TRBJ1-2; D uncertain. The V end lost 9 bases, the J end lost 6 bases, and 11 bases lay between the germline ends. Germline lookup yields CDR1 SEHNR and CDR2 FQNEAQ (reference sequence). This CDR3 comprises 11 residues. This chain's CDR3 is CARADVDGYTF. CDR3 DNA sequence: TGTGCCAGGGCAGATGTGGATGGCTACACCTTC.

The chain combines TRBV28 with TRBJ2-3, with 12 bases fitting TRBD2. The V gene end was trimmed by 6 bases and the J gene end by 4 bases; junction bases not matched to a gene: 8. This CDR3 comprises 16 residues. CDR1 and CDR2 (germline): MDHEN, SYDVKM. CDR3 residues: CASSLRLAGESDTQYF. The CDR3 DNA sequence: TGTGCCAGCAGCCTTAGACTAGCGGGAGAGTCAGATACGCAGTATTTT.

The V and J genes are TRBV7-2 and TRBJ1-1; D not certain. The germline V gene encodes CDR1 SGHTA and CDR2 FQGNSA. This CDR3 contains 14 residues. The V end was cut by 1 base, the J end by 0 bases, with 6 bases between. The chain's CDR3 is CASSLVIVNTEAFF. CDR3 coding DNA: TGTGCCAGCAGCTTAGTAATTGTGAACACTGAAGCTTTCTTT.

The chain joins TRBV6-2 or TRBV6-3 to TRBJ2-1; TRBD1 aligns across 9 bases. CDR3 length: 16 residues. Germline values: CDR1 MNHEY, CDR2 SVGEGT. The V segment lost 5 bases and the J segment 5 bases; nucleotides outside the gene matches: 10. CDR3 sequence: CASSDRTGQGDNEQFF. CDR3 sequence (DNA): TGTGCCAGCAGTGATCGAACGGGACAGGGTGACAATGAGCAGTTCTTC.

This clonotype was seen once. This chain connects TRBV27 to TRBJ2-1; no reliable D call. Per the germline V gene, CDR1 is MNHEY and CDR2 is SMNVEV (reference sequence). Deletions cut 6 bases from V and 0 bases from J, with 24 bases between. The CDR3 consists of 19 residues. In DNA, the CDR3 is TGTGCCAGCAGGCGTCATAATACCCGAATGTTTTACTCCTACAATGAGCAGTTCTTC. Encoded protein: CASRRHNTRMFYSYNEQFF.

The J gene is TRBJ1-6, the V gene TRBV5-6; TRBD1 matches at 8 bases. Germline V gives CDR1 SGHDT, CDR2 YYEEEE. Unmatched junction bases numbered 15, after V lost 9 bases and J lost 13 bases. The CDR3 spans 14 residues. In DNA form, the CDR3 reads TGTGCCAACACCACGGGACAGGACTTTAATCCCCTCCACTTT. Translating gives CANTTGQDFNPLHF.

A word on this clonotype: At one boundary the junction diverges from the germline segment, which might be a read error. The chain combines TRBV5-6 with TRBJ2-2; 10 bases fit TRBD2. Germline CDR1 and CDR2: SGHDT and YYEEEE. The CDR3 extends over 17 amino acids. The CDR3 coding sequence is TGCGCCAGCAGCGCCGATCCGGGACTAGCGCCTACCGGGGAGCTGTTTTTT. It specifies CASSADPGLAPTGELFF.

This sequence joins TRBV5-1 and TRBJ1-1, with a possible D match to TRBD1 (5 bases). Germline CDR1 and CDR2: SGHRS and YFSETQ. The CDR3 contains 14 residues. Trimming took 3 bases from V and 4 from J, leaving 13 bases between them. DNA of the CDR3: TGCGCCAGCAGCTGGGGGGTAGGAACCACTGAAGCTTTCTTT. It yields the protein CASSWGVGTTEAFF.

CDR3 sequence (DNA): TGTGCCAGCAGCTCATCGGCCGGTGGCACAGATACGCAGTATTTT. The encoded protein is CASSSSAGGTDTQYF. The chain combines TRBV5-6 with TRBJ2-3; no definite D call. Germline V CDR1 and CDR2: SGHDT, YYEEEE. This CDR3 contains 15 residues. Trimming removed 3 bases from V and 1 base from J, with 12 bases in between.

This sequence joins TRBV6-5 and TRBJ1-3; 10 positions match TRBD1. Per the germline V gene, CDR1 is MNHEY and CDR2 is SVGAGI. The V gene end was trimmed by 5 bases and the J gene end by 4 bases; junction bases not matched to a gene: 5. This CDR3 has 15 amino acids. This chain's CDR3 is CASSHDRGRGNTIYF. CDR3 bases: TGTGCCAGCAGTCACGACAGGGGGCGAGGAAACACCATATATTTT.

The J gene is TRBJ2-7, the V gene TRBV18; 7 nucleotides line up with TRBD2. Germline-derived CDR1 and CDR2 are KGHSH and LQKENI. The CDR3 is 14 residues long. V shed 6 bases and J 4 bases; nucleotides not matched to a gene: 9. CDR3 in amino acids: CASSLADLVYEQYF. The CDR3 DNA follows: TGTGCCAGCTCGCTAGCGGATCTGGTGTACGAGCAGTACTTC.

The chain employs TRBV19 and TRBJ1-2, with 9 bases identical to TRBD1. Looked up from germline, CDR1 is LNHDA and CDR2 is SQIVND (reference sequence). Trimming cost V 6 bases and J 3 bases; bases outside gene matches: 2. This CDR3 has 13 residues. The CDR3 spells CASSRTGDYGYTF. In nucleotides, the CDR3 is TGTGCCAGTAGCCGGACAGGGGACTATGGCTACACCTTC.

The chain recombines TRBV6-2 or TRBV6-3 with TRBJ1-2; the D gene is possibly TRBD1 (6 bases). Germline CDR1 is MNHEY and CDR2 is SVGEGT. V was trimmed by 2 bases and J by 7 bases, leaving 14 bases between them. The CDR3 sequence is 14 residues long. CDR3 loop: CASSYRRDKIGYTF. CDR3 bases: TGTGCCAGCAGTTACCGCCGGGACAAAATTGGCTACACCTTC.

In this sample, this clonotype turned up a few times. The V gene is TRBV7-2, the J gene TRBJ2-5, with 8 bases aligning to TRBD1. The CDR3 loop spans 15 amino acids. Trimming removed 4 bases from V and 0 bases from J; junction bases left unmatched: 4. The germline CDR1 and CDR2 sequences are SGHTA and FQGNSA. CDR3 residues: CASSSRDRNQETQYF. CDR3 bases: TGTGCCAGCAGCTCACGGGACAGGAACCAAGAGACCCAGTACTTC.

V is TRBV6-4 and J is TRBJ2-1; 12 bases match TRBD2. CDR3 length equals 15 residues. V gave up 6 bases and J gave up 8 bases; unmatched junction bases: 8. In germline, CDR1 is MRHNA, CDR2 SNTAGT. The CDR3 loop reads CASSASGRAGDEQFF. Written as DNA, the CDR3 is TGTGCCAGCAGCGCTAGCGGGAGGGCCGGGGATGAGCAGTTCTTC.

The rearrangement joins TRBV7-9 to TRBJ2-3; 10 nucleotides align to TRBD2. The CDR3 is made up of 16 amino acids. Germline CDR1 SEHNR, CDR2 FQNEAQ (reference sequence). Losses at the gene ends were 0 bases for V and 2 bases for J; bases not matched to a gene: 2. The CDR3 sequence is CASSLATSGFTDTQYF. Written as DNA, the CDR3 is TGTGCCAGCAGCTTAGCGACTAGCGGGTTCACAGATACGCAGTATTTT.

This clonotype has a handful of counts. The gene calls are TRBV6-2 or TRBV6-3 and TRBJ1-2; D gene uncertain. There are 13 residues in the CDR3. The V gene lost 3 bases and the J gene lost 6 bases, with 11 bases spanning the gap. CDR1 MNHEY and CDR2 SVGEGT come from the germline V gene. The CDR3 is CASSYWQEDGYTF. CDR3 coding DNA: TGTGCCAGCAGTTATTGGCAGGAGGATGGCTACACCTTC.

Note on this clonotype: One junction end disagrees with the germline gene, perhaps due to a read error. The chain is built from TRBV7-2 and TRBJ2-7; 10 bases agree with TRBD2. The CDR3 has 15 amino acids. Germline V lookup: CDR1 SGHTA, CDR2 FQGNSA. The CDR3 DNA reads TGTGACAGCAGCTCATCAGCGGGAGGGAGGTACGAGCAGTACTTC. The encoded protein is CDSSSSAGGRYEQYF.

There are a few counts of this clonotype. The gene calls are TRBV6-6 and TRBJ1-2; 7 bases fit TRBD1. CDR3 length equals 14 residues. Germline V gives CDR1 MNHNY, CDR2 SVGAGI (reference sequence). The ends lost 2 bases at V and 1 base at J; junction bases unmatched: 1. The CDR3 sequence is CASSYGDSNYGYTF. CDR3 DNA: TGTGCCAGCAGTTACGGGGACAGTAACTATGGCTACACCTTC.

CDR3 sequence reads: CASRPRGQKDFYGYTF. In nucleotides, the CDR3 is TGTGCCAGCAGGCCCCGAGGCCAGAAGGACTTCTATGGCTACACCTTC. V and J are TRBV6-2 or TRBV6-3 and TRBJ1-2; no reliable D call. This CDR3 has 16 residues. The V and J ends lost 6 bases and 4 bases respectively, with 21 bases between them. The germline V gene has CDR1 MNHEY and CDR2 SVGEGT.

The chain employs TRBV5-4 and TRBJ2-7; 12 bases match TRBD2. V gave up 5 bases and J gave up 6 bases; unmatched junction bases: 3. Germline values: CDR1 SGHNT, CDR2 YYREEE (reference sequence). The CDR3 consists of 13 residues. Here the CDR3 reads CASRTSGSSEQYF. Written as DNA, the CDR3 is TGTGCCAGCAGGACTAGCGGGAGTAGCGAGCAGTACTTC.

This rearrangement joins TRBV7-2 to TRBJ2-6; D unclear. CDR1 is SGHTA and CDR2 is FQGNSA in the germline V gene. The CDR3 loop spans 16 amino acids. With 4 bases removed from V and 0 bases from J, the gap between germline ends came to 10 bases. In DNA, the CDR3 is TGTGCCAGCAGCTCCCCCCTTAACTCTGGGGCCAACGTCCTGACTTTC. It encodes CASSSPLNSGANVLTF.

The chain joins TRBV6-6 to TRBJ1-3, with no clear D. Germline CDR1 MNHNY, CDR2 SVGAGI (reference sequence). V shed 9 bases and J shed 7 bases, with 13 bases lying between them. The CDR3 has 12 residues. The CDR3 loop is CASHWDSNTIYF. In DNA form, the CDR3 reads TGTGCCAGTCACTGGGATAGTAACACCATATATTTT.

The chain employs TRBV7-2 and TRBJ2-1, with D possibly matching TRBD2 (5 bases). The length of the CDR3 is 13 residues. V lost 1 base, J lost 8 bases, and 9 bases lay in between. Germline loops: CDR1 SGHTA, CDR2 FQGNSA. The CDR3: CASSLGSVDEQFF. In DNA form, the CDR3 reads TGTGCCAGCAGCTTAGGTAGCGTCGATGAGCAGTTCTTC.

The rearrangement uses TRBV7-3 and TRBJ2-3; D uncertain. This CDR3 contains 15 residues. Looked up from germline, CDR1 is SGHTA and CDR2 is FQGTGA. Deletions cut 5 bases from V and 3 bases from J, with 15 bases between. The CDR3 DNA reads as TGTGCCAGCAGCGAAGGAGTCGGGTTTACAGATACGCAGTATTTT. Amino acid sequence: CASSEGVGFTDTQYF.

The chain employs TRBV6-2 or TRBV6-3 and TRBJ2-2; 12 bases fit TRBD2. After removal of 7 bases from V and 5 bases from J, the junction contained 8 bases not matched to a gene. This CDR3 contains 16 residues. Germline V gives CDR1 MNHEY, CDR2 SVGEGT. The CDR3 DNA follows: TGTGCCAGCACGGCTAGCGGGAGGGCCGGGACCGGGGAGCTGTTTTTT. Translated: CASTASGRAGTGELFF.

This clonotype was seen just once. The chain is built from TRBV11-1 and TRBJ1-1, with TRBD1 matching over 9 bases. Germline CDR1 and CDR2: SGHAT and FQDESV (reference sequence). CDR3 length: 12 amino acids. The V and J ends lost 4 bases and 7 bases, in that order; junction bases with no gene match: 1. For the CDR3, the DNA is TGTGCCAGCAGCTGGACAGGGGTTGAAGCTTTCTTT. This gives the protein CASSWTGVEAFF.

J is TRBJ2-1 and V is TRBV4-1, with 9 bases fitting TRBD2. Germline CDR1 is MGHRA and CDR2 is YSYEKL. The CDR3 has 16 residues. The V and J ends lost 1 base and 2 bases, in that order; junction bases with no gene match: 3. The CDR3 sequence is CASSQVLAGAYNEQFF. DNA of the CDR3: TGCGCCAGCAGCCAAGTGTTAGCGGGAGCCTACAATGAGCAGTTCTTC.